The subject of this entry is one TCR beta chain. This entry comes from a study of shared clonotypes between healthy human individuals. A CD45RA-negative memory subset and a CD45RA+ naive subset were separated from the CD4+ cells. Profiled with immunoSEQ multiplex PCR; TCRdb holds only in-frame clones, not every one. The sample gives about 2.4 million clones, roughly 92% of which show up once; more than 0.12% is in the top ten. CDR1 and CDR2 from the germline V gene are LNHDA and SQIVND (reference sequence). The CDR3 has 14 residues. After removal of 4 bases from V and 4 bases from J, the junction contained 6 bases not matched to a gene.

This receptor was obtained from a man younger than 35 in good health. The chain recombines TRBV19 with TRBJ1-1; 7 nucleotides line up with TRBD1. Sequenced input: naive CD4+ T cells sorted from blood. Subset reported: CD45RA+ positively selected. CDR3 DNA sequence: TGTGCCAGTAGTACAGGGGGAGATTTCACTGAAGCTTTCTTT. The encoded protein is CASSTGGDFTEAFF.